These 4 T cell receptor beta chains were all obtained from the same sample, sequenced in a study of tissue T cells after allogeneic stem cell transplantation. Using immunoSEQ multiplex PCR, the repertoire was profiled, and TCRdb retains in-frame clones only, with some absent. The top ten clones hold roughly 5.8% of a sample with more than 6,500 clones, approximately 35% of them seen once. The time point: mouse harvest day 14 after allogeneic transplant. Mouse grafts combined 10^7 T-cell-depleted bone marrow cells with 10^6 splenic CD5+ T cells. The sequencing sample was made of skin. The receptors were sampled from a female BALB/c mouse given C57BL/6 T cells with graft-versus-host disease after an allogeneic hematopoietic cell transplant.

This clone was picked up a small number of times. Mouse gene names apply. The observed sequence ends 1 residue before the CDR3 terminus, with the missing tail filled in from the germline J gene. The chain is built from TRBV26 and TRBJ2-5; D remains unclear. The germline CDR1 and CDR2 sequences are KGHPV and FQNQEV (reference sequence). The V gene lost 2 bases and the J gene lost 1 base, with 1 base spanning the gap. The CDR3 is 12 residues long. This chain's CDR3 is CASSLDQDTQYF. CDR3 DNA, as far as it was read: TGTGCCAGCAGTCTGGACCAAGACACCCAGTAC.

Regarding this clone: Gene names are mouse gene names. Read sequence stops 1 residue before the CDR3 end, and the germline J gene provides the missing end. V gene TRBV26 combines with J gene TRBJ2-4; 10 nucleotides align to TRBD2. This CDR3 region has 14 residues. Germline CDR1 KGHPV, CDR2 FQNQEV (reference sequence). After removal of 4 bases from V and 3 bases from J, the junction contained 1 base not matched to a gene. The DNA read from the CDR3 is TGTGCCAGCAGTCGGGGACTGGGGCAAAACACCTTGTAC. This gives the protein CASSRGLGQNTLY. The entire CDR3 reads CASSRGLGQNTLYF.

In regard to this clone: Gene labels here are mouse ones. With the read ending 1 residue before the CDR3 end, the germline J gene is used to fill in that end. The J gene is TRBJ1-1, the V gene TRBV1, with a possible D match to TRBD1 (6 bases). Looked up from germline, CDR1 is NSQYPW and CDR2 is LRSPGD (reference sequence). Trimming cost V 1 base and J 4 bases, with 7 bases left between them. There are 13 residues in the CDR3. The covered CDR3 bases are TGCACCTGCAGTGCAGTGGACAGCACAGAAGTCTTC. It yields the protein CTCSAVDSTEVF. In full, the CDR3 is CTCSAVDSTEVFF.

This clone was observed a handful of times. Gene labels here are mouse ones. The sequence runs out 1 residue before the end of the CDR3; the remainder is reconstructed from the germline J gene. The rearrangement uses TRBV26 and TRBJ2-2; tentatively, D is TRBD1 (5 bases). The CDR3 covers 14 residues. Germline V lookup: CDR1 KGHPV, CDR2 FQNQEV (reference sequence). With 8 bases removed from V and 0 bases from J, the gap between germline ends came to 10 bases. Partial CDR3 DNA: TGTGCCAGCGCGAGGGGAGCAAACACCGGGCAGCTCTAC. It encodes CASARGANTGQLY. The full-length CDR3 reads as CASARGANTGQLYF.